Following are 23 T cell receptor beta chains from one sample sequenced in a study of T cell repertoires in cytomegalovirus infection. One entry per CDR3 protein results from TCRdb running MiXCR on the reads. Of a few hundred thousand distinct CDR3 sequences listed, about 13% are singletons. Sequences were obtained from PBMCs. These receptor sequences come from a human donor in good health (CMV status not recorded). Some clones in this sample may be carry-over from other donors' samples.

CDR3 in DNA: TGTGCCAGCAGTGTAGAAGGTCAATGGGAGCAGTTCTTC. Amino acids: CASSVEGQWEQFF. The chain carries TRBV6-4 and TRBJ2-1; D gene unclear. Germline CDR1 MRHNA, CDR2 SNTAGT. The CDR3 covers 13 residues. The ends were cut back, 4 bases at V and 10 bases at J, with 14 bases in the middle.

This clonotype was seen a handful of times. The chain couples TRBV20-1 to TRBJ2-1, with 10 bases lining up with TRBD2. The junction had 2 bases not matched to a gene; V was cut back by 0 bases and J by 0 bases. The germline CDR1 and CDR2 sequences are DFQATT and SNEGSKA (reference sequence). The CDR3 spans 16 residues. Here the CDR3 DNA reads TGCAGTGCTAGAGATCGGACTAGCGGCTCCTACAATGAGCAGTTCTTC. The encoded protein is CSARDRTSGSYNEQFF.

This clonotype was detected a few times. This sequence joins TRBV29-1 and TRBJ1-5; D not certain. This CDR3 is 12 amino acids long. Germline lookup yields CDR1 SQVTM and CDR2 ANQGSEA. The V gene lost 7 bases and the J gene lost 0 bases, with 7 bases spanning the gap. CDR3 amino acids: CSAAYSNQPQHF. In DNA, the CDR3 is TGCAGCGCCGCGTATAGCAATCAGCCCCAGCATTTT.

This clonotype was seen ten or more times. The chain uses TRBV7-2 and TRBJ1-6, with 7 bases lining up with TRBD1. Germline assignment: CDR1 SGHTA and CDR2 FQGNSA. The J segment lost 6 bases and the V segment lost 1 base, leaving 9 bases of the junction unmatched. This CDR3 spans 17 amino acids. The CDR3 DNA reads TGTGCCAGCAGCTTAGTGATACAGGGGCTGACTAATTCACCCCTCCACTTT. It yields the protein CASSLVIQGLTNSPLHF.

In this sample, this clonotype turned up many times. The rearrangement uses TRBV6-2 or TRBV6-3 and TRBJ1-1, with TRBD1 identical over 9 bases. Germline CDR1 and CDR2: MNHEY and SVGEGT. After removal of 5 bases from V and 5 bases from J, the junction contained 6 bases not matched to a gene. The CDR3 totals 14 residues. The CDR3 DNA follows: TGTGCCAGCAGTCGACAGGGGGTAGGGACTGAAGCTTTCTTT. This encodes CASSRQGVGTEAFF.

This clonotype has a count of ten or more. The chain uses TRBV9 and TRBJ2-5; maybe TRBD2 (5 bases). V lost 4 bases, J lost 2 bases, and 9 bases lay in between. The CDR3 has 13 residues. Germline CDR1 is SGDLS and CDR2 is YYNGEE. This chain's CDR3 is CASSSDLQETQYF. The CDR3 DNA reads as TGTGCCAGCAGCTCGGACTTGCAAGAGACCCAGTACTTC. Using reference TRBV9 and TRBJ2-5 for the parts outside the CDR3, the full variable domain is DSGVTQTPKHLITATGQRVTLRCSPRSGDLSVYWYQQSLDQGLQFLIQYYNGEERAKGNILERFSAQQFPDLHSELNLSSLELGDSALYFCASSSDLQETQYFGPGTRLLVL.

There are many counts of this clonotype. The V call is TRBV7-2, the J call TRBJ2-1, with D possibly being TRBD2 (6 bases). V dropped 3 bases and J dropped 9 bases, with 9 bases sitting between them. Germline lookup yields CDR1 SGHTA and CDR2 FQGNSA. The CDR3 sequence is 12 residues long. The CDR3 loop reads CASSFPGLEQFF. In DNA, the CDR3 is TGTGCCAGCAGCTTTCCGGGACTTGAGCAGTTCTTC.

This clonotype was seen repeatedly, ten times or more. The chain has TRBV7-9 and TRBJ2-3; D uncertain. The CDR3 is 15 residues long. The germline gives CDR1 SEHNR, CDR2 FQNEAQ (reference sequence). Trimming shortened V by 2 bases and J by 0 bases, and 9 bases separated the two germline ends. The CDR3 DNA reads TGTGCCAGCAGCTTATACGACACAAGCACAGATACGCAGTATTTT. Protein: CASSLYDTSTDTQYF.

This clonotype was found many times. The chain joins TRBV6-1 to TRBJ2-1; a possible D gene is TRBD1 (6 bases). The germline V gene has CDR1 MNHNS and CDR2 SASEGT. V was cut by 5 bases and J by 8 bases, with 13 bases left in between. CDR3 length equals 13 residues. The CDR3 coding sequence is TGTGCCAGCAGTTGGGTCACAGGGCATGAGCAGTTCTTC. Translation gives CASSWVTGHEQFF.

This clonotype was seen more than once but under ten times. The chain carries TRBV6-2 or TRBV6-3 and TRBJ1-5, with D possibly matching TRBD1 (6 bases). CDR1 MNHEY and CDR2 SVGEGT come from the germline V gene. Trimming removed 6 bases at V and 7 bases at J, with 22 bases between. The length of the CDR3 is 16 residues. This CDR3 reads CASSWWGGGLKQPQHF. CDR3 sequence (DNA): TGTGCCAGCAGCTGGTGGGGAGGGGGGCTAAAGCAGCCCCAGCATTTT.

This clonotype showed up many times. The chain is built from TRBV20-1 and TRBJ2-4, with D hard to call. V dropped 5 bases and J dropped 0 bases, with 14 bases sitting between them. This CDR3 contains 15 residues. Germline V gene data show CDR1 as DFQATT and CDR2 as SNEGSKA (reference sequence). Here the CDR3 DNA reads TGCAGTGCTCGAGCTTGGGATATAGCCAAAAACATTCAGTACTTC. Translation: CSARAWDIAKNIQYF.

This clonotype was seen only a few times. The rearrangement joins TRBV28 to TRBJ1-3; D might be TRBD1 (5 bases). The ends were cut back, 10 bases at V and 4 bases at J, with 11 bases in the middle. Germline V gene sequence: CDR1 MDHEN, CDR2 SYDVKM. This CDR3 is built from 12 residues. This CDR3 reads CATGLQGNTIYF. DNA for the CDR3: TGTGCCACGGGGCTCCAGGGAAACACCATATATTTT.

The sample holds a few counts of this clonotype. CDR3 DNA: TGTGCCAGCAGAAGGACAGGGGAACGCTACGAGCAGTACTTC. This translates into CASRRTGERYEQYF. V and J are TRBV6-2 or TRBV6-3 and TRBJ2-7, with 9 nucleotides matching TRBD1. The germline CDR1 and CDR2 sequences are MNHEY and SVGEGT. V shed 6 bases and J 3 bases; nucleotides not matched to a gene: 6. This CDR3 is built from 14 residues.

This clonotype occurred many times. The J gene is TRBJ2-1, the V gene TRBV27; the D gene is possibly TRBD2 (5 bases). Trimming shortened V by 3 bases and J by 0 bases, and 9 bases separated the two germline ends. The germline CDR1 and CDR2 sequences are MNHEY and SMNVEV (reference sequence). The CDR3 consists of 15 residues. CDR3 DNA sequence: TGTGCCAGCAGTTTGAGGGTTAGCTCCTACAATGAGCAGTTCTTC. It translates to CASSLRVSSYNEQFF.

The chain couples TRBV7-9 to TRBJ2-4, with 9 bases matching TRBD1. This CDR3 is built from 11 residues. With V trimmed by 4 bases and J by 16 bases, 5 bases remained unmatched. CDR1 and CDR2 (germline): SEHNR, FQNEAQ (reference sequence). Here the CDR3 reads CASSSRDRVYF. As DNA, the CDR3 is TGTGCCAGCAGCTCAAGGGACAGGGTATACTTC. Complete variable domain (other parts from reference TRBV7-9 and TRBJ2-4): DTGVSQNPRHKITKRGQNVTFRCDPISEHNRLYWYRQTLGQGPEFLTYFQNEAQLEKSRLLSDRFSAERPKGSFSTLEIQRTEQGDSAMYLCASSSRDRVYFGAGTRLSVL.

The CDR3 protein is CSATRLAATYEQYF. The CDR3 bases are TGCAGTGCTACCCGACTAGCGGCAACCTACGAGCAGTACTTC. This chain links TRBV20-1 with TRBJ2-7; 9 bases fit TRBD2. The J segment lost 2 bases and the V segment lost 4 bases, leaving 6 bases of the junction unmatched. The CDR3 consists of 14 residues. CDR1 is DFQATT, CDR2 SNEGSKA, per germline (reference sequence).

This clonotype was observed at least ten times. The CDR3, as DNA: TGCAGTGCTGGGGAACAAGAGACCCAGTACTTC. It encodes CSAGEQETQYF. V is TRBV20-1 and J is TRBJ2-5; D gene ambiguous. V lost 5 bases and J 2 bases, leaving 6 bases between the germline ends. Germline values: CDR1 DFQATT, CDR2 SNEGSKA (reference sequence). This CDR3 has 11 amino acids.

This clonotype was seen ten or more times. The gene calls are TRBV20-1 and TRBJ2-3, with D unclear. Deletions cut 0 bases from V and 2 bases from J, with 15 bases between. Germline V gene lookup returns CDR1 DFQATT and CDR2 SNEGSKA (reference sequence). There are 16 residues in the CDR3. The CDR3 nucleotides read TGCAGTGCTAGAGATCGTGCAGGTCTGGCCACAGATACGCAGTATTTT. Translated: CSARDRAGLATDTQYF.

This clonotype came up a few times. The J gene is TRBJ1-5, the V gene TRBV29-1, with 8 bases lining up with TRBD1. With 6 bases clipped from V and 5 bases from J, the junction kept 9 bases outside the gene matches. Germline loops: CDR1 SQVTM, CDR2 ANQGSEA. The CDR3 is 14 amino acids. This chain's CDR3 is CSVSVEQGDQPQHF. DNA of the CDR3: TGCAGCGTCTCAGTTGAACAGGGGGATCAGCCCCAGCATTTT. Full variable domain (missing parts from reference TRBV29-1 and TRBJ1-5): SAVISQKPSRDICQRGTSLTIQCQVDSQVTMMFWYRQQPGQSLTLIATANQGSEATYESGFVIDKFPISRPNLTFSTLTVSNMSPEDSSIYLCSVSVEQGDQPQHFGDGTRLSIL.

The rearrangement links TRBV28 to TRBJ2-3, with 8 positions matching TRBD1. Unmatched junction bases numbered 6, after V lost 7 bases and J lost 6 bases. The CDR3 extends over 13 amino acids. Germline CDR1 and CDR2: MDHEN and SYDVKM. CDR3 DNA sequence: TGTGCCAGCACCAGGGGGCGGGTTGATACGCAGTATTTT. It codes for CASTRGRVDTQYF.

Only a few counts were recorded for this clonotype. This sequence joins TRBV29-1 and TRBJ2-1, with 9 bases fitting TRBD1. CDR1 and CDR2 (germline): SQVTM, ANQGSEA. The V segment lost 7 bases and the J segment 2 bases; nucleotides outside the gene matches: 3. This CDR3 contains 13 residues. CDR3 nucleotide sequence: TGCAGCGCGGGGACAGGGACCTACAATGAGCAGTTCTTC. Protein product: CSAGTGTYNEQFF.

This clonotype has a count of ten or more. V and J are TRBV7-6 and TRBJ2-7, with unresolved D. Trimming stripped 1 base from V and 3 bases from J, with 10 bases between. CDR1 and CDR2 (germline): SGHVS, FNYEAQ. There are 14 residues in the CDR3. The CDR3 region is CASSLDIGNYEQYF. The CDR3 nucleotides read TGTGCCAGCAGCTTAGACATCGGTAACTACGAGCAGTACTTC. The entire variable domain, with the rest obtained from reference TRBV7-6 and TRBJ2-7, is as follows: GAGVSQSPRYKVTKRGQDVALRCDPISGHVSLYWYRQALGQGPEFLTYFNYEAQQDKSGLPNDRFSAERPEGSISTLTIQRTEQRDSAMYRCASSLDIGNYEQYFGPGTRLTVT.

This clonotype turned up a few times. The genes are TRBV7-9 and TRBJ1-1; 7 bases map to TRBD1. V lost 5 bases to trimming and J lost 5 bases; unmatched junction nucleotides: 8. CDR3 length: 14 residues. CDR1 is SEHNR and CDR2 is FQNEAQ in the germline V gene (reference sequence). The CDR3, as DNA: TGTGCCAGCAGCCCTGGGACAGTAGGGACTGAAGCTTTCTTT. Protein: CASSPGTVGTEAFF.